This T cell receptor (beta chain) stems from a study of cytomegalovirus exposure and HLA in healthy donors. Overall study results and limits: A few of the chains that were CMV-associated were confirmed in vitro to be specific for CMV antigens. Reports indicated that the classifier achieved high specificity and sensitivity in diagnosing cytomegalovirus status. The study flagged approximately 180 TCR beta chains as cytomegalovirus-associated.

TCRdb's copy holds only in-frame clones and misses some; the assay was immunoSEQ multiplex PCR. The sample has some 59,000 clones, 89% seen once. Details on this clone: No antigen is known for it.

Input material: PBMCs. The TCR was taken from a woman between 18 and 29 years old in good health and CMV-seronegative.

CDR3 residues: CASSLQGGTEAFF. Written as DNA, the CDR3 is TGTGCCAGCAGTTTGCAGGGAGGTACTGAAGCTTTCTTT. The chain recombines TRBV11-2 with TRBJ1-1, with a weak D call TRBD1 (5 bases). Between the trimmed V and J ends, which lost 6 bases and 5 bases, there was a span of 13 bases. Germline loops: CDR1 SGHAT, CDR2 FQNNGV. The CDR3 is 13 amino acids.